One and the same sample provided the 17 T cell receptor beta chains below, sequenced in a study of T cells in women clearing cervical HPV infection. Clones were read by immunoSEQ multiplex PCR, and TCRdb kept only the in-frame ones, dropping some. The table lists 35,000 to 45,000 clones. The sample consisted of blood buffy coat. These receptors were taken from a woman aged 18 to 75 with a cervical HPV16 infection that either progressed to CIN3+ or cleared (not recorded which).

The CDR3 DNA, read in part, is TGTGCCAGCAGCCAGGGGGGGGAGACC. Its protein product is CASSQGGET. The whole CDR3 region reads CASSQGGETQYF. The chain joins TRBV3-1 (or the pseudogene TRBV3-2) to TRBJ2-5, with TRBD2 matching over 7 bases. The read halts 3 residues ahead of the CDR3 end, with the missing end drawn from the germline J gene. The CDR3 runs 12 residues. From germline, CDR1 is LGHDT and CDR2 YNNKEL (reference sequence). Trimming removed 3 bases from V and 5 bases from J; junction bases left unmatched: 0.

With respect to this clone: The read terminates 3 residues ahead of where the CDR3 ends, so the germline J gene completes it. This sequence joins TRBV12-3 or TRBV12-4 and TRBJ2-1; the match to TRBD1 covers 10 bases. The CDR3 has 14 residues. The V segment lost 3 bases and the J segment 8 bases; nucleotides outside the gene matches: 4. Partial CDR3 DNA: TGTGCCAGCAGTTTCGGGACAGGGGAGGATGAG. Protein: CASSFGTGEDE. The CDR3 in full is CASSFGTGEDEQFF.

CDR3 bases read: TGTGCCAGCAGTGGTACAGGGGGCCCCTCACCC. This sequence encodes CASSGTGGPSP. The whole CDR3 region reads CASSGTGGPSPLHF. The V gene is TRBV28, the J gene TRBJ1-6; 9 nucleotides agree with TRBD1. The CDR3 end is not reached by the read, which stops 3 residues before it; the germline J gene fills it in. Germline CDR1 reads MDHEN; CDR2 reads SYDVKM. V dropped 5 bases and J dropped 10; count of bases not matched to a gene: 6. CDR3 length: 14 residues.

About this clone itself: The CDR3 end falls 3 residues outside the read, so it is completed with the germline J gene. Other nucleotide sequences in the sample specify the same CDR3. The chain is built from TRBV18 and TRBJ2-3; 7 positions agree with TRBD2. Germline V CDR1 and CDR2: KGHSH, LQKENI. This CDR3 region has 13 residues. Partial CDR3 DNA: TGTGCCAGCTCACCACAGGGAGGGGAGACG. This encodes CASSPQGGET. The CDR3 in its entirety is CASSPQGGETQYF.

To note about this clone: From the germline J gene comes the end of the CDR3, since the read stops 3 residues before it. The chain joins TRBV5-6 to TRBJ1-1; 7 bases map to TRBD1. CDR3 length: 15 residues. V lost 3 bases, J lost 0 bases, and 5 bases stayed unmatched. CDR1 and CDR2 (germline): SGHDT, YYEEEE. This CDR3 reads CASSWGTVMNTEAFF. The CDR3 DNA, read in part, is TGTGCCAGCAGCTGGGGGACAGTTATGAACACTGAA.

With regard to this clone: The read ends 3 residues shy of where the CDR3 ends; the end is completed using the germline J gene. The chain employs TRBV24-1 and TRBJ1-2, with TRBD1 identical over 7 bases. This CDR3 has 13 residues. Losses at the gene ends were 7 bases for V and 4 bases for J; bases not matched to a gene: 5. Germline V lookup: CDR1 KGHDR, CDR2 SFDVKD. The DNA read from the CDR3 is TGTGCCACCAGCGGGGACAGCTCCTATGGC. Translation gives CATSGDSSYG. The whole CDR3 protein is CATSGDSSYGYTF.

Regarding this clone: Read data end 3 residues before the CDR3 end; the end is taken from the germline J gene. This chain connects TRBV28 to TRBJ2-2; unclear D gene. The V gene's germline CDR1 is MDHEN and CDR2 SYDVKM. V lost 3 bases, J lost 4 bases, and 12 bases lay in between. The CDR3 covers 15 residues. CDR3 region: CASSFLGEVTGELFF. CDR3 DNA (partial): TGTGCCAGCAGTTTCCTGGGCGAGGTCACCGGGGAG.

Comment on this clone: The read is 3 residues too short to cover the CDR3 end, so that end is filled in from the germline J gene. The rearrangement links TRBV7-2 to TRBJ1-1; no definite D call. This CDR3 contains 14 residues. Trimming shortened V by 3 bases and J by 1 base, and 9 bases separated the two germline ends. CDR1 and CDR2 (germline): SGHTA, FQGNSA. CDR3 bases read: TGTGCCAGCAGCTTGAGGTGGGCGAACACTGAA. Translation gives CASSLRWANTE. The entire CDR3 protein is CASSLRWANTEAFF. The whole variable domain, remainder taken from reference TRBV7-2 and TRBJ1-1, is GAGVSQSPSNKVTEKGKDVELRCDPISGHTALYWYRQSLGQGLEFLIYFQGNSAPDKSGLPSDRFSAERTGGSVSTLTIQRTQQEDSAVYLCASSLRWANTEAFFGQGTRLTVV.

On this clone itself: An end of the junction does not agree with germline; a read error may underlie this. The read comes to an end 3 residues before the CDR3 does, leaving the germline J gene to fill in the end. Other nucleotide sequences in the sample specify the same CDR3. This chain links TRBV5-1 with TRBJ1-3, with D perhaps TRBD1 (5 bases). Germline CDR1 and CDR2: SGHRS and YFSETQ. The CDR3 spans 16 residues. Incomplete CDR3 DNA: TGCGCCAGCAGCCGGGCCCCTTCAGGGCCTGGAAACACG. Amino acids: CASSRAPSGPGNT. The complete CDR3 protein is CASSRAPSGPGNTIYF. The full variable domain, its missing parts supplied by reference TRBV5-1 and TRBJ1-3, is KAGVTQTPRYLIKTRGQQVTLSCSPISGHRSVSWYQQTPGQGLQFLFEYFSETQRNKGNFPGRFSGRQFSNSRSEMNVSTLELGDSALYLCASSRAPSGPGNTIYFGEGSWLTVV.

On this clone itself: The observed sequence ends 3 residues before the CDR3 terminus, with the missing tail filled in from the germline J gene. V gene TRBV19 combines with J gene TRBJ2-2; TRBD1 might be the D (6 bases). Germline V gene sequence: CDR1 LNHDA, CDR2 SQIVND (reference sequence). The CDR3 is 15 residues long. The CDR3: CASSTQGSGANVLFF. The covered CDR3 bases are TGTGCCAGTAGTACACAGGGCTCTGGGGCCAACGTG.

With regard to this clone: The sequence runs out 3 residues before the end of the CDR3; the remainder is reconstructed from the germline J gene. J is TRBJ2-7 and V is TRBV7-9; 9 bases are a match to TRBD1. This CDR3 is 15 amino acids long. The ends lost 5 bases at V and 0 bases at J; junction bases unmatched: 5. Germline loops: CDR1 SEHNR, CDR2 FQNEAQ (reference sequence). Partial CDR3 DNA: TGTGCCAGCAGCCGTGGACAGGGGCCCTCCTACGAG. Translation: CASSRGQGPSYE. The full CDR3 protein reads CASSRGQGPSYEQYF.

On this clone: The sequenced fragment ends 3 residues before the CDR3 boundary, so the rest is inferred from the germline J gene. The genes are TRBV11-2 and TRBJ2-7, with D possibly matching TRBD1 (6 bases). Trimming took 3 bases from V and 0 from J, leaving 12 bases between them. The CDR3 totals 15 residues. Germline V CDR1 and CDR2: SGHAT, FQNNGV. CDR3 amino acids: CASSFVGQSSYEQYF. CDR3 bases read: TGTGCCAGCAGCTTTGTTGGACAGAGCTCCTACGAG.

A note on this clone: The CDR3 extends 3 residues past the end of the read, so its final part is completed from the germline J gene. The chain has TRBV7-2 and TRBJ1-1; D gene ambiguous. The CDR3 has 15 residues. Germline V gene sequence: CDR1 SGHTA, CDR2 FQGNSA. Incomplete CDR3 DNA: TGTGCCAGCAGCTTAGCGGGGATAGCGCAGGAAGAA. This codes for CASSLAGIAQEE. The full CDR3 protein reads CASSLAGIAQEEAFF. Combining the CDR3 with reference TRBV7-2 and TRBJ1-1 gives the whole variable domain GAGVSQSPSNKVTEKGKDVELRCDPISGHTALYWYRQSLGQGLEFLIYFQGNSAPDKSGLPSDRFSAERTGGSVSTLTIQRTQQEDSAVYLCASSLAGIAQEEAFFGQGTRLTVV.

Regarding this clone: The read ends 3 residues shy of where the CDR3 ends; the end is completed using the germline J gene. The chain recombines TRBV19 with TRBJ2-2, with TRBD1 matching 10 bases. The CDR3 has 16 amino acids. CDR1 and CDR2 (germline): LNHDA, SQIVND (reference sequence). CDR3: CASSLPTSTGGEQLFF. The CDR3 bases that were read are TGTGCCAGTAGTCTACCTACTTCGACAGGGGGCGAACAG.

CDR3 sequence: CASSKGQGANYGYTF. The part of the CDR3 DNA that was read is TGTGCCAGCTCAAAGGGACAGGGGGCTAACTATGGC. This chain uses TRBV18 with TRBJ1-2; the match to TRBD1 covers 11 bases. The read comes to an end 3 residues before the CDR3 does, leaving the germline J gene to fill in the end. Germline loops: CDR1 KGHSH, CDR2 LQKENI. The V segment lost 5 bases and the J segment 0 bases; nucleotides outside the gene matches: 2. The CDR3 is 15 amino acids.

As concerns this clone: The read ends 3 residues shy of where the CDR3 ends; the end is completed using the germline J gene. The V and J genes are TRBV7-9 and TRBJ2-7, with 9 bases identical to TRBD1. Per germline, CDR1 SEHNR and CDR2 FQNEAQ (reference sequence). The CDR3 consists of 15 residues. V lost 3 bases and J lost 2; bases outside the gene matches: 5. Partial CDR3 DNA: TGTGCCAGCAGCTTGGACAGGGGTCTTCCCTACGAG. Protein product: CASSLDRGLPYE. The whole CDR3 reads CASSLDRGLPYEQYF.

Comments on this clone: The read comes to an end 3 residues before the CDR3 does, leaving the germline J gene to fill in the end. V gene TRBV30 combines with J gene TRBJ2-5; TRBD2 aligns across 13 bases. CDR3 size: 14 residues. V trimming: 1 base; J trimming: 4 bases; junction bases outside the gene matches: 0. Germline CDR1 GTSNPN, CDR2 SVGIG (reference sequence). The CDR3 DNA, read in part, is TGTGCCTGGAGTGGACTAGCGGGAGGAGAGACC. The encoded protein is CAWSGLAGGET. The CDR3 in full is CAWSGLAGGETQYF.